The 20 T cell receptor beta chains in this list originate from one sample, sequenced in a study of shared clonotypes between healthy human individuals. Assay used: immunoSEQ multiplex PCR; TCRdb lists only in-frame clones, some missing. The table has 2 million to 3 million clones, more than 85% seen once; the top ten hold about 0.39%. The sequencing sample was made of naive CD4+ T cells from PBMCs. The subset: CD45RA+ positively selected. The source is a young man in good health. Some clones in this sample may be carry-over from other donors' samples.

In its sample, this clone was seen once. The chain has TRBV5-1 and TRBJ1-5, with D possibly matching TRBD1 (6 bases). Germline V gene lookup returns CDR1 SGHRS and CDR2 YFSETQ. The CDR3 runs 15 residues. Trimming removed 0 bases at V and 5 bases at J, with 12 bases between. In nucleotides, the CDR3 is TGCGCCAGCAGCTTGGAGCCTTGGACAGATCAGCCCCAGCATTTT. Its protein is CASSLEPWTDQPQHF.

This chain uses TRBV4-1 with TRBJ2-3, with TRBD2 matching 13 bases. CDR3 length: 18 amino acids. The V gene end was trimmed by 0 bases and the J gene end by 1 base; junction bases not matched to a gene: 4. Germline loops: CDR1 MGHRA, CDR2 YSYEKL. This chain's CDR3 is CASSQDRTSGRGTDTQYF. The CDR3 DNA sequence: TGCGCCAGCAGCCAAGATCGAACTAGCGGGAGGGGCACAGATACGCAGTATTTT.

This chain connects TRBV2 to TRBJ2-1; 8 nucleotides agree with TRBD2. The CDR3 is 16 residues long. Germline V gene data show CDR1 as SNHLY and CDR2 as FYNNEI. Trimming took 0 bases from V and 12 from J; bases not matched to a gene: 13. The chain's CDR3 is CASSEAGGLGVSGQFF. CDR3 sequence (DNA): TGTGCCAGCAGTGAAGCGGGGGGACTAGGGGTTAGTGGGCAGTTCTTC.

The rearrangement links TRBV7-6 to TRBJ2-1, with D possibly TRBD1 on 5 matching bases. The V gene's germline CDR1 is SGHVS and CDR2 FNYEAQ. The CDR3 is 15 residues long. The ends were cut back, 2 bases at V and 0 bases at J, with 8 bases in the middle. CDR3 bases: TGTGCCAGCAGCTTATCAGGGATCTCCTACAATGAGCAGTTCTTC. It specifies CASSLSGISYNEQFF.

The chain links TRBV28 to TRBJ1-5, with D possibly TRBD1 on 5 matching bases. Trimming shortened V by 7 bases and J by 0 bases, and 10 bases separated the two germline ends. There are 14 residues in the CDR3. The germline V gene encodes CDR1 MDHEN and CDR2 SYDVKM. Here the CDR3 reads CASIRGNSNQPQHF. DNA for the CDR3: TGTGCCAGCATCCGGGGGAATAGCAATCAGCCCCAGCATTTT.

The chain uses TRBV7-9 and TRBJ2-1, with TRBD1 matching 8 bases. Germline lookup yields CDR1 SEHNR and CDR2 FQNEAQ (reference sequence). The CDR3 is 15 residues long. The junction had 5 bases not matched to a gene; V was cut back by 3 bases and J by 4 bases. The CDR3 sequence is CASSFRQGLYNEQFF. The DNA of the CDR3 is TGTGCCAGCAGCTTCCGACAGGGGTTGTACAATGAGCAGTTCTTC. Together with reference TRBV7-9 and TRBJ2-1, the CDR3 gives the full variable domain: DTGVSQNPRHKITKRGQNVTFRCDPISEHNRLYWYRQTLGQGPEFLTYFQNEAQLEKSRLLSDRFSAERPKGSFSTLEIQRTEQGDSAMYLCASSFRQGLYNEQFFGPGTRLTVL.

The CDR3 DNA sequence: TGTGCCAGCAGTGAGGGGACAGTACCCTACGAGCAGTACTTC. It translates to CASSEGTVPYEQYF. The rearrangement joins TRBV2 to TRBJ2-7, with 7 bases fitting TRBD1. The CDR3 totals 14 residues. The trim removed 3 bases at V and 2 bases at J, leaving 4 bases unmatched. Per germline, CDR1 SNHLY and CDR2 FYNNEI.

Here the CDR3 reads CASSGGGTTDTQYF. The CDR3 bases are TGCGCCAGCTCCGGGGGGGGTACCACAGATACGCAGTATTTT. V and J are TRBV5-1 and TRBJ2-3, with 8 bases that match TRBD2. Germline V gene data show CDR1 as SGHRS and CDR2 as YFSETQ. The CDR3 sequence is 14 residues long. Trimming cost V 7 bases and J 2 bases; bases outside gene matches: 6. The full variable domain, in which reference TRBV5-1 and TRBJ2-3 provide the parts outside the CDR3, is KAGVTQTPRYLIKTRGQQVTLSCSPISGHRSVSWYQQTPGQGLQFLFEYFSETQRNKGNFPGRFSGRQFSNSRSEMNVSTLELGDSALYLCASSGGGTTDTQYFGPGTRLTVL.

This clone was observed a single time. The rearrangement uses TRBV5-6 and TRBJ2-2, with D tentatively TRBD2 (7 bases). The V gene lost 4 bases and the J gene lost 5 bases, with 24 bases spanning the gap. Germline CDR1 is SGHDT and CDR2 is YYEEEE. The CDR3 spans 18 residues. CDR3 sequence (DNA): TGTGCCAGCAGCCCCCCCCCAGGGGCCTCCGGGAGGACCGGGGAGCTGTTTTTT. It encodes CASSPPPGASGRTGELFF. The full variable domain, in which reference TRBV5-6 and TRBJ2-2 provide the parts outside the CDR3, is DAGVTQSPTHLIKTRGQQVTLRCSPKSGHDTVSWYQQALGQGPQFIFQYYEEEERQRGNFPDRFSGHQFPNYSSELNVNALLLGDSALYLCASSPPPGASGRTGELFFGEGSRLTVL.

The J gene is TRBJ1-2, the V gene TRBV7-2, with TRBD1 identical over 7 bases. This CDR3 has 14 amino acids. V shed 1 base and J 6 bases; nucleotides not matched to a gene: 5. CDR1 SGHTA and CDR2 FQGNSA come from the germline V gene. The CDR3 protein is CASSLGPQGNGYTF. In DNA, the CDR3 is TGTGCCAGCAGCTTAGGCCCACAGGGGAATGGCTACACCTTC. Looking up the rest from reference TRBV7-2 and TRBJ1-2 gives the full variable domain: GAGVSQSPSNKVTEKGKDVELRCDPISGHTALYWYRQSLGQGLEFLIYFQGNSAPDKSGLPSDRFSAERTGGSVSTLTIQRTQQEDSAVYLCASSLGPQGNGYTFGSGTRLTVV.

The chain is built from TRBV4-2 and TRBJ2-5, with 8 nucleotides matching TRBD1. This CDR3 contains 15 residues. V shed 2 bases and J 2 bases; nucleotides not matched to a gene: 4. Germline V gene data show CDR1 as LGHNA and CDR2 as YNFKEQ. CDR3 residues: CASSQQTGGQETQYF. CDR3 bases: TGTGCCAGCAGCCAACAAACAGGGGGTCAAGAGACCCAGTACTTC.

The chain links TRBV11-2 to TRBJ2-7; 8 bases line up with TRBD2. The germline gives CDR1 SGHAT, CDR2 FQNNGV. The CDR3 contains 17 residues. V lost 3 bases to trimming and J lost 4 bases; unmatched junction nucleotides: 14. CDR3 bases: TGTGCCAGCAGCTTTACAGCAGCGCAGGCGGGAGGATACGAGCAGTACTTC. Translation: CASSFTAAQAGGYEQYF.

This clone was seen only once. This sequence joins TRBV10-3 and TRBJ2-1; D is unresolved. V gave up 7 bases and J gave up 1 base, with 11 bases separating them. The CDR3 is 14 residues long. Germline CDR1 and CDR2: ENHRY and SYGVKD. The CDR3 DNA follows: TGTGCCATCACAAACGGGCGATCCTACAATGAGCAGTTCTTC. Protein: CAITNGRSYNEQFF.

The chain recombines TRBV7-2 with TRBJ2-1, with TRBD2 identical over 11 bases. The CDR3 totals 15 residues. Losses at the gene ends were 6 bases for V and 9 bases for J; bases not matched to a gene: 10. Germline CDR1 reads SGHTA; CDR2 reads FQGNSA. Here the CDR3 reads CASRIAGGPGGEQFF. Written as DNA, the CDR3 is TGTGCCAGCAGGATAGCGGGAGGGCCAGGAGGTGAGCAGTTCTTC.

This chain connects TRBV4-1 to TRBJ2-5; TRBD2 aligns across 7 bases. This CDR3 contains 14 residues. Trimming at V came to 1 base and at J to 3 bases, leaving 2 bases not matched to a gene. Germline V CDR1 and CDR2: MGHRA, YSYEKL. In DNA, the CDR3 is TGCGCCAGCAGCCAAGGGGGGGGGAAAGAGACCCAGTACTTC. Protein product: CASSQGGGKETQYF.

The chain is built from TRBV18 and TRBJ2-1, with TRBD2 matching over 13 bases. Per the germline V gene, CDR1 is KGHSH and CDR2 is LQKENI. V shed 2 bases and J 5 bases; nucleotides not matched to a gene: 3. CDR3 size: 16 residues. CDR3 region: CASSPGLAGANNEQFF. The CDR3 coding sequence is TGTGCCAGCTCACCAGGACTAGCGGGAGCCAACAATGAGCAGTTCTTC. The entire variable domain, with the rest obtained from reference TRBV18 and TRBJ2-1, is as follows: NAGVMQNPRHLVRRRGQEARLRCSPMKGHSHVYWYRQLPEEGLKFMVYLQKENIIDESGMPKERFSAEFPKEGPSILRIQQVVRGDSAAYFCASSPGLAGANNEQFFGPGTRLTVL.

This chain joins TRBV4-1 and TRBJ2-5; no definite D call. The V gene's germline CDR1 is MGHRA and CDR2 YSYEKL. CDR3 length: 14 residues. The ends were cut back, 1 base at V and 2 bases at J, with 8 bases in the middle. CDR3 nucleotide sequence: TGCGCCAGCAGCCAAGCTGGCTTACAAGAGACCCAGTACTTC. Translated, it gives CASSQAGLQETQYF.

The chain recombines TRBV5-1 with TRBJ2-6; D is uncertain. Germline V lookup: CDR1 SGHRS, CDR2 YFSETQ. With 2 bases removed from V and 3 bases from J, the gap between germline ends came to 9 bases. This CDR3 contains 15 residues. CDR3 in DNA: TGCGCCAGCAGCTTACTTGGGGTTGGGGCCAACGTCCTGACTTTC. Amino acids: CASSLLGVGANVLTF.

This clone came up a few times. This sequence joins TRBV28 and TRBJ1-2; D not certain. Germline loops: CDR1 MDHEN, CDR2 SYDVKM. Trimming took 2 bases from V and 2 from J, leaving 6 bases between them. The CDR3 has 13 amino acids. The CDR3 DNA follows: TGTGCCAGCAGTTTAACCAGGAACTATGGCTACACCTTC. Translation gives CASSLTRNYGYTF.

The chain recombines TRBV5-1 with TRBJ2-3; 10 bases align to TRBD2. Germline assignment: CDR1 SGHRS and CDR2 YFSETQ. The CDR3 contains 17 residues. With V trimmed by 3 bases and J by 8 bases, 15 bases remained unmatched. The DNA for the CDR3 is TGCGCCAGCAGCTCCCAGCTAGCGGGAGTAAGCGTCGGTACGCAGTATTTT. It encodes CASSSQLAGVSVGTQYF.